The clone carrying this TCR beta chain was counted once. What it recognizes is unknown. These data come from a study of T cell responses to AZD1222 COVID-19 vaccine. As for the study in general: Pooled together were second doses at about 4 or about 12 weeks.

The CDR3 extends over 15 amino acids. From germline, CDR1 is SGHVS and CDR2 FNYEAQ. Between the trimmed V and J ends, which lost 5 bases and 0 bases, there was a span of 13 bases. The table came from immunoSEQ multiplex PCR; TCRdb's copy has only in-frame clones and leaves some out. In the table there are around 79,000 clones, about 90% of which are singletons. Study-level findings and limits: Unmutated regions of variants are reportedly targeted by nearly half of spike-specific TCRs. Repertoires were obtained only post-peak T cell response. Females made up more of the donors, who were largely white British, and clonal diversity may have come out too low.

This receptor was obtained from an adult in good health. The source was peripheral blood, collected on day 0 of AZD1222 vaccination. The chain uses TRBV7-6 and TRBJ2-5, with D perhaps being TRBD1 or TRBD2 (5 bases each). The CDR3 sequence: CASSPTGRNQETQYF. CDR3 DNA: TGTGCCAGCAGCCCGACGGGACGGAACCAAGAGACCCAGTACTTC.